This T cell receptor (beta chain) was documented in a study of human T cells and chemical hapten exposure. At the level of the study: 2% DPC applied to a 2 cm by 2 cm arm area sensitized donors.

TCRdb used MiXCR to reprocess the RACE reads, holding one entry per CDR3 protein. The sample carries under 100,000 distinct CDR3 sequences, 8.5% recorded once. This clonotype was found many times. V lost 5 bases, J lost 4 bases, and 14 bases lay in between. CDR1 is MNHEY, CDR2 SMNVEV, per germline (reference sequence). The CDR3 is made up of 14 amino acids. Sample time point: pre-sensitization, week 0. Treatment specified: therapeutic diphenylcyclopropenone sensitization with weekly scalp DPC. The chain employs TRBV27 and TRBJ1-2; D perhaps matches TRBD1 (5 bases). The material was whole blood, obtained in connection with sensitization to the hapten diphenylcyclopropenone (DPC). The TCR originated in a man aged 40-50 years with alopecia areata. Some clones in this sample may be carry-over from other donors' samples. CDR3 sequence (DNA): TGTGCCAGCAGTAAAGGAGACAGACTCTATGGCTACACCTTC. Its protein product is CASSKGDRLYGYTF.